These T cell receptor beta chains were read from a single sample in a study of cytomegalovirus exposure and HLA in healthy donors. Here immunoSEQ multiplex PCR was the method, and the copy in TCRdb shows in-frame clones only, minus some. The table has about 160,000 clones, roughly 76% seen once. Source material: PBMCs. All receptors come from a woman in her 50s in good health and CMV-seronegative. The CDR3 runs from the conserved cysteine through the conserved F or W. A D gene is named only where the DNA matches it firmly. Clone size is shown for a subset of rows, as once, few, many or a class of expanded clone.

CDR3nt: TGTGCCAGCGGAGAGGAGACCCAGTACTTC
CDR3aa: CASGEETQYF
j_gene: TRBJ2-5
v_gene: TRBV7-2
d_gene: -
abundance: -

CDR3nt: TGTGCCAGCAGCGTAGGGCCGGGGGGTGACACCGGGGAGCTGTTTTTT
CDR3aa: CASSVGPGGDTGELFF
j_gene: TRBJ2-2
v_gene: TRBV9
d_gene: TRBD2
abundance: -

CDR3nt: TGCGCCAGCAGCCCGGGACTTAAAGGGGAGACCCAGTACTTC
CDR3aa: CASSPGLKGETQYF
j_gene: TRBJ2-5
v_gene: TRBV5-1
d_gene: -
abundance: -

CDR3nt: TGTGCCAGTAGTGCAAGACACTTGAACACTGAAGCTTTCTTT
CDR3aa: CASSARHLNTEAFF
j_gene: TRBJ1-1
v_gene: TRBV19
d_gene: -
abundance: few

CDR3nt: TGTGCCAGCAGATCCCTCCCACAGGGGGCGACTGAAGCTTTCTTT
CDR3aa: CASRSLPQGATEAFF
j_gene: TRBJ1-1
v_gene: TRBV7-3
d_gene: TRBD1
abundance: few

CDR3nt: TGTGCCAGCAGTTCCGGGACACAAGCTTTCTTT
CDR3aa: CASSSGTQAFF
j_gene: TRBJ1-1
v_gene: TRBV6-5
d_gene: -
abundance: -

CDR3nt: TGCGCCAGCAGCCAGACCCAGGGAACTGGGGCCAACGTCCTGACTTTC
CDR3aa: CASSQTQGTGANVLTF
j_gene: TRBJ2-6
v_gene: TRBV4-3
d_gene: -
abundance: many

CDR3nt: TGTGCCAGCGTTCAGCAAACAGGGGGCAATCAGCCCCAGCATTTT
CDR3aa: CASVQQTGGNQPQHF
j_gene: TRBJ1-5
v_gene: TRBV28
d_gene: TRBD1
abundance: -

CDR3nt: TGTGCCAGCAGCCCTAGACAGCTTGAGCAGTACTTC
CDR3aa: CASSPRQLEQYF
j_gene: TRBJ2-7
v_gene: TRBV28
d_gene: -
abundance: few

CDR3nt: TGTGCCAGCAGCAGGCGGACAGGGCCGAGCTCCTATAATTCACCCCTCCACTTT
CDR3aa: CASSRRTGPSSYNSPLHF
j_gene: TRBJ1-6
v_gene: TRBV7-7
d_gene: TRBD1
abundance: -

CDR3nt: TGTGCCAGCAGCTTTCCCGACAGGGGGCAAAATTCACCCCTCCACTTT
CDR3aa: CASSFPDRGQNSPLHF
j_gene: TRBJ1-6
v_gene: TRBV7-2
d_gene: TRBD1
abundance: -

CDR3nt: TGTGCCAGCAGTTTCGCAGGGAACAATCAGCCCCAGCATTTT
CDR3aa: CASSFAGNNQPQHF
j_gene: TRBJ1-5
v_gene: TRBV28
d_gene: -
abundance: -

CDR3nt: TGTGCCAGCAGTTACAGGGACAGGGGTTCTAATGAAAAACTGTTTTTT
CDR3aa: CASSYRDRGSNEKLFF
j_gene: TRBJ1-4
v_gene: TRBV6-6
d_gene: TRBD1
abundance: -

CDR3nt: TGTGCCAGCAGCCCCGGACAGGGGATGTATGGCTACACCTTC
CDR3aa: CASSPGQGMYGYTF
j_gene: TRBJ1-2
v_gene: TRBV7-9
d_gene: TRBD1
abundance: -

CDR3nt: TGCGCCAGCAGCCAAGTGGAGGGGGGGCCGTCCGGGGAGCTGTTTTTT
CDR3aa: CASSQVEGGPSGELFF
j_gene: TRBJ2-2
v_gene: TRBV4-1
d_gene: -
abundance: -

CDR3nt: TGTGCCAGCAGCTTGATAGGCGGGAGCAGGGCAGATACGCAGTATTTT
CDR3aa: CASSLIGGSRADTQYF
j_gene: TRBJ2-3
v_gene: TRBV5-6
d_gene: TRBD2
abundance: once

CDR3nt: TGTGCCAGCAGCTTAGCGCAAGAGGGAGGGCGGGACGAGCAGTACTTC
CDR3aa: CASSLAQEGGRDEQYF
j_gene: TRBJ2-7
v_gene: TRBV7-8
d_gene: TRBD2
abundance: -

CDR3nt: TGTGCCAGCAGCCAAGAGGGCCAGAGTTACGAGCAGTACTTC
CDR3aa: CASSQEGQSYEQYF
j_gene: TRBJ2-7
v_gene: TRBV14
d_gene: -
abundance: -

CDR3nt: TGTGCCAGTAGCAATGGGGGACTAGCGAAGGTCGGGGAGCTGTTTTTT
CDR3aa: CASSNGGLAKVGELFF
j_gene: TRBJ2-2
v_gene: TRBV19
d_gene: TRBD2
abundance: -

CDR3nt: TGCGCCAGCAGTGAGTCTAAGGGGCACGGCTACACCTTC
CDR3aa: CASSESKGHGYTF
j_gene: TRBJ1-2
v_gene: TRBV10-1
d_gene: -
abundance: -

CDR3nt: TGTGCCTGGAGTAACGGACTAGCGGGAGGCTCTGGGGCCAACGTCCTGACTTTC
CDR3aa: CAWSNGLAGGSGANVLTF
j_gene: TRBJ2-6
v_gene: TRBV30
d_gene: TRBD2
abundance: few